A single sample is the source of the 10 T cell receptor beta chains below, sequenced in a study of T cell responses to AZD1222 COVID-19 vaccine. Some clones are missing from TCRdb's copy, which holds only in-frame ones; the method was immunoSEQ multiplex PCR. The sample yields 150,000 to 200,000 clones, approximately 92% seen once. Sequenced here: peripheral blood, sampled on day 0 of AZD1222 vaccination. The receptors come from an adult in good health.

The chain uses TRBV7-9 and TRBJ1-2, with D unresolved. Germline CDR1 reads SEHNR; CDR2 reads FQNEAQ (reference sequence). The CDR3 sequence is 15 residues long. V dropped 0 bases and J dropped 0 bases, with 8 bases sitting between them. The CDR3 here is CASSLAVLTNYGYTF. DNA of the CDR3: TGTGCCAGCAGCTTAGCTGTCCTCACTAACTATGGCTACACCTTC. Filled out from reference TRBV7-9 and TRBJ1-2, the complete variable domain reads DTGVSQNPRHKITKRGQNVTFRCDPISEHNRLYWYRQTLGQGPEFLTYFQNEAQLEKSRLLSDRFSAERPKGSFSTLEIQRTEQGDSAMYLCASSLAVLTNYGYTFGSGTRLTVV.

Here the CDR3 DNA reads TGTGCCAGCAGCGTAGCTAGGAGGACAGGAAGCTCTGGGGCCAACGTCCTGACTTTC. It translates to CASSVARRTGSSGANVLTF. J is TRBJ2-6 and V is TRBV9; 7 bases are shared with TRBD1. The CDR3 is 19 residues long. Per germline, CDR1 SGDLS and CDR2 YYNGEE. Unmatched junction bases numbered 9, after V lost 0 bases and J lost 0 bases.

The chain links TRBV4-1 to TRBJ2-7; 13 bases fit TRBD2. Germline V gene lookup returns CDR1 MGHRA and CDR2 YSYEKL. CDR3 length: 15 amino acids. V shed 3 bases, J shed 3 bases, and the junction held 2 bases outside the gene matches. CDR3 in amino acids: CASSQGLAGSYEQYF. In nucleotides, the CDR3 is TGCGCCAGCAGCCAGGGACTAGCGGGAAGCTACGAGCAGTACTTC.

V is TRBV9 and J is TRBJ1-2; D gene unclear. This CDR3 is built from 16 residues. Germline V gives CDR1 SGDLS, CDR2 YYNGEE. V was pared by 0 bases and J by 6 bases, with 18 bases between. CDR3 in amino acids: CASSVGRGGIPHGYTF. In DNA form, the CDR3 reads TGTGCCAGCAGCGTAGGACGGGGAGGGATCCCCCATGGCTACACCTTC.

CDR3 region: CASSSVPGTAETQYF. CDR3 nucleotide sequence: TGTGCCAGCAGCTCCGTCCCCGGGACAGCAGAGACCCAGTACTTC. V and J are TRBV7-6 and TRBJ2-5; 7 bases map to TRBD1. V lost 4 bases and J lost 4; bases outside the gene matches: 9. The CDR3 loop spans 15 amino acids. From germline, CDR1 is SGHVS and CDR2 FNYEAQ.

The chain is built from TRBV5-1 and TRBJ1-2; the D is unclear. The CDR3 totals 15 residues. The germline V gene encodes CDR1 SGHRS and CDR2 YFSETQ. V lost 0 bases to trimming and J lost 0 bases, with 9 bases between them. CDR3 sequence reads: CASSLDLATNYGYTF. The CDR3, as DNA: TGCGCCAGCAGCTTGGATCTGGCGACTAACTATGGCTACACCTTC.

This chain joins TRBV28 and TRBJ1-2; 8 positions match TRBD1. The junction had 8 bases not matched to a gene; V was cut back by 6 bases and J by 8 bases. This CDR3 has 13 residues. Germline CDR1 reads MDHEN; CDR2 reads SYDVKM. The CDR3 sequence: CASSRTGPLGYTF. The CDR3 DNA follows: TGTGCCAGCAGCCGGACAGGGCCCCTCGGCTACACCTTC.

The chain carries TRBV5-8 and TRBJ2-1, with D perhaps TRBD2 (6 bases). The germline V gene has CDR1 SGHTS and CDR2 YDEGEE. The length of the CDR3 is 12 residues. Trimming took off 4 bases at V and 8 bases at J, with 10 bases between the two ends. CDR3 sequence (DNA): TGTGCCAGCAGCGTTCGGAGGGATGAGCAGTTCTTC. This gives the protein CASSVRRDEQFF.

In its sample, this clone was seen once. The chain combines TRBV13 with TRBJ2-3, with TRBD1 matching over 11 bases. Per the germline V gene, CDR1 is PRHDT and CDR2 is FYEKMQ (reference sequence). The ends lost 5 bases at V and 4 bases at J; junction bases unmatched: 5. There are 15 residues in the CDR3. The CDR3 DNA reads TGTGCCAGCAGCGAGGGGACAGGGGGTCCAGATACGCAGTATTTT. It codes for CASSEGTGGPDTQYF. The complete variable domain, with remaining parts taken from reference TRBV13 and TRBJ2-3, reads AAGVIQSPRHLIKEKRETATLKCYPIPRHDTVYWYQQGPGQDPQFLISFYEKMQSDKGSIPDRFSAQQFSDYHSELNMSSLELGDSALYFCASSEGTGGPDTQYFGPGTRLTVL.

This clone was detected only once. The chain carries TRBV4-1 and TRBJ1-2; D is unresolved. V was clipped by 1 base and J by 0 bases, with 12 bases between them. The CDR3 totals 16 residues. From germline, CDR1 is MGHRA and CDR2 YSYEKL. The CDR3 nucleotides are TGCGCCAGCAGCCAAGTGGATCGCCAGCCTAACTATGGCTACACCTTC. The encoded protein is CASSQVDRQPNYGYTF.